This is a list of T cell receptor beta chains from one sample in a study of T cell responses to AZD1222 COVID-19 vaccine. Data came from immunoSEQ multiplex PCR; TCRdb stores just in-frame clones and leaves some out. This sample carries roughly 190,000 clones, 90% to 95% of them seen once, and the ten largest clones take around 3%. The sequences come from peripheral blood, collected 28 days after the second AZD1222 dose. The receptor set was obtained from an adult who received the AZD1222 COVID-19 vaccine. The CDR3 runs from the conserved cysteine through the conserved F or W. The D gene is left open where the match is weak. The size entry is marked missing in some rows and otherwise reads once, few, many or a size class.

clone_size,d_call,v_call,j_call,cdr3_nt,cdr3_aa
-,TRBD1,TRBV28,TRBJ1-5,TGTGCCAGCAGTTTAAGGGGACAGGGTTTAATCAGCCCCCAGCATTTT,CASSLRGQGLISPQHF
-,-,TRBV5-1,TRBJ1-3,TGCGCCAGCAGCCCGGTGGGCGGCAGCGAGGACACCATATATTTT,CASSPVGGSEDTIYF
-,-,TRBV7-2,TRBJ1-1,TGTGCCAGCAGCTCGGACAGGAACACTGAAGCTTTCTTT,CASSSDRNTEAFF
-,TRBD2,TRBV7-9,TRBJ2-2,TGTGCCAGCAGCGCCCTTACTAGCGGGGTCACCGGGGAGCTGTTTTTT,CASSALTSGVTGELFF
-,-,TRBV9,TRBJ2-1,TGTGCCAGCAGCGTAAGGTTGGCTAGCGGAACCCATGGGACACCCTACAATGAGCAGTTCTTC,CASSVRLASGTHGTPYNEQFF
-,TRBD1,TRBV24-1,TRBJ2-7,TGTGCCACCAGTGATTGGGACAGCTACGAGCAGTACTTC,CATSDWDSYEQYF
-,-,TRBV10-3,TRBJ2-1,TGTGCCATCAGTGAGGCTGCGTTAGGAGGAACCGGAAGTGAGCAGTTCTTC,CAISEAALGGTGSEQFF
-,TRBD1,TRBV18,TRBJ1-5,TGTGCCAGCTCACCCGGGACAGGTGAGGGAAAGAGCAATCAGCCCCAGCATTTT,CASSPGTGEGKSNQPQHF
once,-,TRBV30,TRBJ1-1,TGTGCCTGGGGGGGGGTCGGGCATGGCACTGAAGCTTTCTTT,CAWGGVGHGTEAFF
-,-,TRBV28,TRBJ2-7,TGTGCTAGTTTGCCCTCGGGCCGCAGCTCCTACGAGCAGTACTTC,CASLPSGRSSYEQYF
few,-,TRBV10-2,TRBJ2-2,TGCGCCAGCAGTGAGAAGGGCACCGGGGAGCTGTTTTTT,CASSEKGTGELFF
-,TRBD1,TRBV7-2,TRBJ1-5,TGTGCCAGCAGCGTAGGACAGGGGGCCGGTCAGCCCCAGCATTTT,CASSVGQGAGQPQHF
few,TRBD2,TRBV7-9,TRBJ2-7,TGTGCCAGCAGCTTAGGGCCAGCGGGACACTTC,CASSLGPAGHF
-,-,TRBV7-9,TRBJ2-5,TGTGCCAGCAGCTTAGTACAAGAGACCCAGTACTTC,CASSLVQETQYF
-,TRBD1,TRBV16,TRBJ2-7,TGTGCCAGCAGCCTAGGCTGGGACAGAACCTACGAGCAGTACTTC,CASSLGWDRTYEQYF
few,TRBD1,TRBV10-3,TRBJ1-3,TGTGCCATCAGTTCCGACAGGGGGCTTGGAAACACCATATATTTT,CAISSDRGLGNTIYF
few,TRBD1,TRBV19,TRBJ1-5,TGTGCCAGTAGTCCGAACCAACCTTTCAGGGGGAGCAATCAGCCCCAGCATTTT,CASSPNQPFRGSNQPQHF
-,-,TRBV6-5,TRBJ2-7,TGTGCCAGCAGTCCGGGACGGATCTACGAGCAGTACTTC,CASSPGRIYEQYF
once,TRBD1,TRBV9,TRBJ2-7,TGTGCCAGCACCCCGGGACAGGGGGTAGATCGGGACGAGCAGTACTTC,CASTPGQGVDRDEQYF
-,-,TRBV6-5,TRBJ1-6,TGTGCCAGCAGTTACAGAGCGGGCGGGAGTAATTCACCCCTCCACTTT,CASSYRAGGSNSPLHF
-,-,TRBV6-5,TRBJ2-1,TGTGCCAGCAGTAGAGCTAGCTCCTACAATGAGCAGTTCTTC,CASSRASSYNEQFF
-,TRBD2,TRBV4-1,TRBJ2-7,TGCGCCAGCAGCCGCGGCCTGGTGGGGGCGGGAGGCGACGAGCAGTACTTC,CASSRGLVGAGGDEQYF
-,-,TRBV11-3,TRBJ2-5,TGTGCCAGCAGCCGGGACACCTACCAAGAGACCCAGTACTTC,CASSRDTYQETQYF
-,-,TRBV2,TRBJ1-6,TGTGCCAGCAGACAGAGCTCCTATAATTCACCCCTCCACTTT,CASRQSSYNSPLHF
once,-,TRBV5-1,TRBJ2-1,TGCGCCAGCAGCTTGGCCGGTTTCACTCATGGGGGCAATGAGCAGTTCTTC,CASSLAGFTHGGNEQFF
-,-,TRBV2,TRBJ1-4,TGTGCCAGCAGTTTGAACAACCTTTCCAATGAAAAACTGTTTTTT,CASSLNNLSNEKLFF
-,-,TRBV5-4,TRBJ1-1,TGTGCCAGCAGCCCCTTTATGAACACTGAAGCTTTCTTT,CASSPFMNTEAFF
-,-,TRBV7-3,TRBJ1-2,TGTGCCAGCAGCTTAGGTTTCGTATATGGCTACACCTTC,CASSLGFVYGYTF
few,-,TRBV11-3,TRBJ2-1,TGTGCCAGCAGCTTAGGCGGGTCCTACAATGAGCAGTTCTTC,CASSLGGSYNEQFF
-,-,TRBV7-8,TRBJ1-6,TGTGCCAGCAGCTTAGTAACGGCGGGTAATTCACCCCTCCACTTT,CASSLVTAGNSPLHF
-,-,TRBV29-1,TRBJ1-2,TGCAGCGTTGAGCTTGTGTGGGGGAATGGCTACACCTTC,CSVELVWGNGYTF
few,-,TRBV6-1,TRBJ2-1,TGTGCCAGCAGTGATGGGGGCCACAATGAGCAGTTCTTC,CASSDGGHNEQFF
-,-,TRBV7-3,TRBJ2-1,TGTGCCAGCAGCCCGGACTCCTGGGGGTCGTATGAGCAGTTCTTC,CASSPDSWGSYEQFF
-,-,TRBV9,TRBJ2-1,TGTGCCAGCAGCGTAGGGGCCCGACTCTCCACCTACAATGAGCAGTTCTTC,CASSVGARLSTYNEQFF
many,TRBD2,TRBV13,TRBJ2-5,TGTGCCAGCAGCTTTAGGACTAGCGGTGCAGGAGAGACCCAGTACTTC,CASSFRTSGAGETQYF
once,-,TRBV7-2,TRBJ2-5,TGTGCCAGCAGCTTAGGAGCAGGAGGGGGAGAGACCCAGTACTTC,CASSLGAGGGETQYF
-,TRBD1,TRBV27,TRBJ2-7,TGTGCCAGCAGTCCAGACAGGGCCACCTCCTACGAGCAGTACTTC,CASSPDRATSYEQYF
-,TRBD2,TRBV11-2,TRBJ2-4,TGTGCCAGCAACGGACTAGCGGGGCTTGACATTCAGTACTTC,CASNGLAGLDIQYF
-,-,TRBV24-1,TRBJ1-5,TGTGCCACCAGTGAGTCCGGGACGGTTGACAATCAGCCCCAGCATTTT,CATSESGTVDNQPQHF
-,TRBD1,TRBV9,TRBJ2-2,TGTGCCAGCAGCGCCCGACAGGGACGAACCGGGGAGCTGTTTTTT,CASSARQGRTGELFF
-,-,TRBV28,TRBJ2-5,TGTGCCAGCAGTTCTCGGGACACCCAAGAGACCCAGTACTTC,CASSSRDTQETQYF
-,-,TRBV28,TRBJ2-3,TGTGCCAGCAGTTTACTCAGGTCCACAGATACGCAGTATTTT,CASSLLRSTDTQYF
once,TRBD1,TRBV5-1,TRBJ1-1,TGCGCCAGCAGCTCCGGACAGGGAGGCACTGAAGCTTTCTTT,CASSSGQGGTEAFF
few,TRBD2,TRBV7-9,TRBJ2-7,TGTGCCAGCAGCTTATGGAGCGGGAGGGCCTCCTACGAGCAGTACTTC,CASSLWSGRASYEQYF
-,-,TRBV6-5,TRBJ2-3,TGTGCCAGCCACAGGGACGCCGACCGGGGGGATACGCAGTATTTT,CASHRDADRGDTQYF
-,TRBD1,TRBV27,TRBJ1-2,TGTGCCAGCAGCGACAGGGGCGGAGATGGCTACACCTTC,CASSDRGGDGYTF
-,-,TRBV6-5,TRBJ1-5,TGTGCCAGCCGCGGGACCGACGCTCAGCCCCAGCATTTT,CASRGTDAQPQHF
-,TRBD2,TRBV7-9,TRBJ2-3,TGTGCCAGCAGCATGAGCGGGACTAGCACAGATACGCAGTATTTT,CASSMSGTSTDTQYF
once,-,TRBV7-9,TRBJ2-7,TGTGCCAGCAGCCCCTTGAAGGAACTAGGAAAATACGAGCAGTACTTC,CASSPLKELGKYEQYF
-,TRBD2,TRBV7-2,TRBJ2-3,TGTGCCAGCAGCCTCAGCGGGAGAAGGGAAAATACGCAGTATTTT,CASSLSGRRENTQYF